The 2 T cell receptor beta chains given below trace back to one sample, sequenced in a study of T cell responses to AZD1222 COVID-19 vaccine. The method was immunoSEQ multiplex PCR; TCRdb's version includes in-frame clones alone and lacks a portion of them. The sample yields more than 90,000 clones, 80% to 85% seen once. The sample consisted of peripheral blood, taken on day 0 of AZD1222 vaccination. Receptors originate from an adult in good health.

The rearrangement links TRBV6-5 to TRBJ1-5; D is perhaps TRBD1 (6 bases). With 6 bases removed from V and 4 bases from J, the gap between germline ends came to 10 bases. The CDR3 extends over 13 amino acids. The germline gives CDR1 MNHEY, CDR2 SVGAGI. The DNA for the CDR3 is TGTGCCAGCAGACCGGGACAAAATCAGCCCCAGCATTTT. Protein: CASRPGQNQPQHF.

J is TRBJ1-4 and V is TRBV3-1 (or the pseudogene TRBV3-2); D possibly corresponds to TRBD1 (5 bases). The CDR3 totals 18 residues. The V and J ends lost 1 base and 7 bases respectively, with 22 bases between them. Germline assignment: CDR1 LGHDT and CDR2 YNNKEL (reference sequence). This CDR3 is CASSQVYRKREEGEKLFF. The CDR3 nucleotides are TGTGCCAGCAGCCAAGTCTACAGGAAGCGCGAGGAGGGTGAAAAACTGTTTTTT.